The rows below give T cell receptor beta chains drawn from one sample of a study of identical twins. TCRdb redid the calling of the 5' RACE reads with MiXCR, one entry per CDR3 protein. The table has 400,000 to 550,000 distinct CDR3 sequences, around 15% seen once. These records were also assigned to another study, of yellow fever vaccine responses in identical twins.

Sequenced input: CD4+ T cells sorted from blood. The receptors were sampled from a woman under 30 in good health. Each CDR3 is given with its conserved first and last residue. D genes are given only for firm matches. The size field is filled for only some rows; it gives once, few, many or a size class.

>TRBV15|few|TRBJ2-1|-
TGTGCCACCAGTGGGGGCGCGGGAAATGAGCAGTTCTTC
CATSGGAGNEQFF
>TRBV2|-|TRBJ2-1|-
TGTGCCAGCAAACAAGGCTCGGCTTACAATGAGCAGTTCTTC
CASKQGSAYNEQFF
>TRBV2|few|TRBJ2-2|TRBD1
TGTGCCAGCACTACGGACAGGTTCGGGGAGCTGTTTTTT
CASTTDRFGELFF
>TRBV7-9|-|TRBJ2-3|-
TGTGCCAGCAGCTTGCCGGGACTTCCCACAGATACGCAGTATTTT
CASSLPGLPTDTQYF
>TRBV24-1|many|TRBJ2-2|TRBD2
TGTGCCACCAGTGATTTGTCGGGGGGAGCCACCGGGGAGCTGTTTTTT
CATSDLSGGATGELFF
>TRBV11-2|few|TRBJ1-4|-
TGTGCCAGCAGCGTTGGAGGGGAAAATGAAAAACTGTTTTTT
CASSVGGENEKLFF
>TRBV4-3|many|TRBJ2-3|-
TGCGCCAGCAGCCGAGAGAGACCGACCGTGGGGATTTGGGATACGCAGTATTTT
CASSRERPTVGIWDTQYF
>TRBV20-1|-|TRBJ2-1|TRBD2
TGCAGTGCTAGAGACTCCTCCGCGGGAGGGCTTAATGAGCAGTTCTTC
CSARDSSAGGLNEQFF
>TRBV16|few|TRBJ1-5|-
TGTGCCAGCAGCCAATCGGAAGGTTTAGGTCAGCCCCAGCATTTT
CASSQSEGLGQPQHF
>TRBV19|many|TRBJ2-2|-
TGTGCCAGCTCCCGGGACGTTACCGGGGAGCTGTTTTTT
CASSRDVTGELFF
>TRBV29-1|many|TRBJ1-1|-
TGCAGCGTTGAGGCGGCGTCGAACACTGAAGCTTTCTTT
CSVEAASNTEAFF
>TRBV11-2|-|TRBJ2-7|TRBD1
TGTGCCAGCAGCCCTCTGACAGGGGTGATATACGAGCAGTACTTC
CASSPLTGVIYEQYF
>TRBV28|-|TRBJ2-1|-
TGTGCCAGCAGTTTCCCCGCACAGATCTACAATGAGCAGTTCTTC
CASSFPAQIYNEQFF
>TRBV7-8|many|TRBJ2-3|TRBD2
TGTGCCAGCAGCCTAAGGACTAGCGGGAACACAGATACGCAGTATTTT
CASSLRTSGNTDTQYF
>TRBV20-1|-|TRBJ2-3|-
TGCAGTGCTAGCAGGAACTCCGCGACCAATAAAGGGAATTTT
CSASRNSATNKGNF
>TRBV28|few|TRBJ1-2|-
TGTGCCAGCGGGGACGCGAGATATGGCTACACCTTC
CASGDARYGYTF
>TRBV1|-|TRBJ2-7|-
TGCACCAGCAGCCAAGACAGGGGCGAGCAGTACTTC
CTSSQDRGEQYF
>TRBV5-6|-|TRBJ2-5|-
TGTGCCAGCAGCTTACTAGGTTTAGAGACCCAGTACTTC
CASSLLGLETQYF
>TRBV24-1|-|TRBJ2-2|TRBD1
TGTGCCACCAGTGACACAGGGGTGAACACCGGGGAGCTGTTTTTT
CATSDTGVNTGELFF
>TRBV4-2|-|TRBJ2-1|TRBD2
TGTGCCAGCAGCCTCGTAGCGGGAGACGGGAATGAGCAGTTCTTC
CASSLVAGDGNEQFF
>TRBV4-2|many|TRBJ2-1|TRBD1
TGTGCCAGCAGCGCACGCGGGACAGGGAGAAACAATGAGCAGTTCTTC
CASSARGTGRNNEQFF
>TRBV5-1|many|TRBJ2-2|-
TGCGCCAGCAGCTTGGCCCTAGGAGACACCGGGGAGCTGTTTTTT
CASSLALGDTGELFF
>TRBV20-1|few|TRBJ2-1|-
TGCAGTGCTAGGGCCCGGGTCCGTAATGAGCAGTTCTTC
CSARARVRNEQFF
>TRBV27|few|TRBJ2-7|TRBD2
TGTGCCAGCAGGGCTAGCGGGGCTCACGAGCAGTACTTC
CASRASGAHEQYF
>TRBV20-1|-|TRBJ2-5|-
TGCAGTGCTCCGACTCTAGAGACCCAGTACTTC
CSAPTLETQYF
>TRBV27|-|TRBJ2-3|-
TGTGCCAGCAGTTTAGGTCGGGGGCCGGTTAGCACAGATACGCAGTATTTT
CASSLGRGPVSTDTQYF
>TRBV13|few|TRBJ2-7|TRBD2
TGTGCCAGCAGCTTAAGCCTAGCGGGGGGCGAGCAGTACTTC
CASSLSLAGGEQYF
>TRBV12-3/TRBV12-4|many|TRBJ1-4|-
TGTGCCAGCAGTTTAGATACAGGGACTTTAAATGAAAAACTGTTTTTT
CASSLDTGTLNEKLFF
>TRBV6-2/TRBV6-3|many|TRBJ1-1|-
TGTGCCAGCAGTATCTTAGAGGTGAACACTGAAGCTTTCTTT
CASSILEVNTEAFF
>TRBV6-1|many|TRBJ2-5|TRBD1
TGTGCCAGCAGTAGACAGGGGGCGAGGGAGACCCAGTACTTC
CASSRQGARETQYF
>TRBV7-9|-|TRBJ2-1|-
TGTGCCAGCAGCTTAGTACAGGGAGGCAATAATGAGCAGTTCTTC
CASSLVQGGNNEQFF
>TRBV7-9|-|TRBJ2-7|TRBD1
TGTGCCAGCAGCCCTCGTAACCTGGGACAGGCCTACGAGCAGTACTTC
CASSPRNLGQAYEQYF
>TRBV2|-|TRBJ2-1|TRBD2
TGTGCCAGCGGCGGGACTAGAGCGAGAAATGAGCAGTTCTTC
CASGGTRARNEQFF
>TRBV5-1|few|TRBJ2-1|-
TGCGCCAGCAGCCTAGGACCCGGTGAGATTATGAATGAGCAGTTCTTC
CASSLGPGEIMNEQFF
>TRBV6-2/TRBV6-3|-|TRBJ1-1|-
TGTGCCAGCATTGACAGGTTGGGGACTGAAGCTTTCTTT
CASIDRLGTEAFF
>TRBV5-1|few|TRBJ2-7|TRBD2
TGCGCCAGCAAGCCCCTAGCGGGAGATTCCTACGAGCAGTACTTC
CASKPLAGDSYEQYF
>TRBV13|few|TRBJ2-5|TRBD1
TGTGCCAGCAGCTCATCTCCGGGACAGGGGGAGACCCAGTACTTC
CASSSSPGQGETQYF
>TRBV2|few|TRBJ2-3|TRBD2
TGTGCCAGCAGTGAAGGCGGGGGAAGCACAGATACGCAGTATTTT
CASSEGGGSTDTQYF
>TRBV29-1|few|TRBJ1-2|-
TGCAGCGTTGTGAAGTCCCGGGACGCTGGCTACACCTTC
CSVVKSRDAGYTF
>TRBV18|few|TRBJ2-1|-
TGTGCCAGCTCACCGACAGGGAGGAATGAGCAGTTCTTC
CASSPTGRNEQFF
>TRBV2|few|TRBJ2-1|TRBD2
TGTGCCAGCAGTGTGACTAGCGGGAGCCATGAGCAGTTCTTC
CASSVTSGSHEQFF
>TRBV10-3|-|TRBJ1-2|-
TGTGCCATCAGACCCGACATCCCCCCCTATGGCTACACCTTC
CAIRPDIPPYGYTF
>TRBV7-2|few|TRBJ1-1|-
TGTGCCAGCGACTTAAGGGCGGGAAACACTGAAGCTTTCTTT
CASDLRAGNTEAFF
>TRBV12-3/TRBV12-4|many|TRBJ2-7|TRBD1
TGTGCCAGCAGTATCGCCGGGACAGGGGGCGTTTCCTACGAGCAGTACTTC
CASSIAGTGGVSYEQYF
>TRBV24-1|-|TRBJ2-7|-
TGTGCCACCAGTGACGCGAATCGTTGGGAGCAGTACTTC
CATSDANRWEQYF
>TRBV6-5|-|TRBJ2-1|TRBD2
TGTGCCAGCAGTTACAGAGGTAGCGGGGGGGCGTTTGCCCATGAGCAGTTCTTC
CASSYRGSGGAFAHEQFF
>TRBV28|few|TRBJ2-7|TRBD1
TGTGCCACCCAGGGGGCTGACCTCTCCTACGAGCAGTACTTC
CATQGADLSYEQYF
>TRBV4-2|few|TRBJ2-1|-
TGTGCCAGCAGCCAAGATCCGGGAGCAGTGGGTGGTGAGCAGTTCTTC
CASSQDPGAVGGEQFF
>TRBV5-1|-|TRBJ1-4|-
TGCGCCAGCAGCTTGGCCCCACAGGGAGATAATGAAAAACTGTTTTTT
CASSLAPQGDNEKLFF
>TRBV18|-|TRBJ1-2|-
TGTGCCAGCTCACAACAAACAGGCATCGCCTATGGCTACACCTTC
CASSQQTGIAYGYTF